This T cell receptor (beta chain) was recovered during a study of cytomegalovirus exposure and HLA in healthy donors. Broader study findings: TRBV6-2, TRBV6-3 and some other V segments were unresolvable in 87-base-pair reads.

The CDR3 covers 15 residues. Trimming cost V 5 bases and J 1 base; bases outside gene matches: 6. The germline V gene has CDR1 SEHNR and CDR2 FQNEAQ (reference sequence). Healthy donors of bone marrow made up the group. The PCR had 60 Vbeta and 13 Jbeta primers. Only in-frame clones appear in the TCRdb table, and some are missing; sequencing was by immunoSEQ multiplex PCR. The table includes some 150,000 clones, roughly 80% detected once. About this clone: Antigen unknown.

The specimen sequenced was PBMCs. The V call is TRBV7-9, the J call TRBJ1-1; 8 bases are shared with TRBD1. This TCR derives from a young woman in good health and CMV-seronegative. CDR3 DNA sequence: TGTGCCAGCAGCATGCCCGGGACAGGGAACACTGAAGCTTTCTTT. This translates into CASSMPGTGNTEAFF.